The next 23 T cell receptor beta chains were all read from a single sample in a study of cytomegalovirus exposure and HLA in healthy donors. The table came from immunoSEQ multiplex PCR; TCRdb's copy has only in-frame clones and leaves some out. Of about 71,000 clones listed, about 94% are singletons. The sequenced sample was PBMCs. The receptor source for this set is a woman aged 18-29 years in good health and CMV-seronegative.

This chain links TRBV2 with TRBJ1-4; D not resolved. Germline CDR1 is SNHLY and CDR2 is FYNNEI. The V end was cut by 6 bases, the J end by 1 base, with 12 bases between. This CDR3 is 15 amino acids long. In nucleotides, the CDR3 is TGTGCCAGCAGCGCTAGTTATCAAACTAATGAAAAACTGTTTTTT. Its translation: CASSASYQTNEKLFF.

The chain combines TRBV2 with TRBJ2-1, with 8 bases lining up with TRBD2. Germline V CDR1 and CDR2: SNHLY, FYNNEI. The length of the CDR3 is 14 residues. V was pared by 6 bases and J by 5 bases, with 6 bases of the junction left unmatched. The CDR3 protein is CASRGTRGHNEQFF. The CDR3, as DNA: TGTGCCAGCAGGGGGACTAGAGGGCACAATGAGCAGTTCTTC. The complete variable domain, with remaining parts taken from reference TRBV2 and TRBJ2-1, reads EPEVTQTPSHQVTQMGQEVILRCVPISNHLYFYWYRQILGQKVEFLVSFYNNEISEKSEIFDDQFSVERPDGSNFTLKIRSTKLEDSAMYFCASRGTRGHNEQFFGPGTRLTVL.

The CDR3 protein is CASSEPGTGELFF. CDR3 sequence (DNA): TGTGCCAGCAGTGAGCCGGGGACCGGGGAGCTGTTTTTT. The rearrangement joins TRBV6-1 to TRBJ2-2, with D possibly TRBD2 on 5 matching bases. Per germline, CDR1 MNHNS and CDR2 SASEGT. The V gene lost 3 bases and the J gene lost 5 bases, with 7 bases spanning the gap. The CDR3 is 13 amino acids.

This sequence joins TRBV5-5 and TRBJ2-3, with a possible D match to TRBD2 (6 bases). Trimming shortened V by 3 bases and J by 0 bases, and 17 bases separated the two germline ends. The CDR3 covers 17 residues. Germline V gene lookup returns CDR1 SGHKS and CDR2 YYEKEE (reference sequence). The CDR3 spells CASSWGPGETSTDTQYF. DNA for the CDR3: TGTGCCAGCAGCTGGGGCCCGGGGGAGACTAGCACAGATACGCAGTATTTT.

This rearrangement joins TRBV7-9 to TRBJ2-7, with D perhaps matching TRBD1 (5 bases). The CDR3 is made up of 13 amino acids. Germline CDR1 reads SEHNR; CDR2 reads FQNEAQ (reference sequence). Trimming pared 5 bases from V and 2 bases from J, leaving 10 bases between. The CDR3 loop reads CASSQQEAYEQYF. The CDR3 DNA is TGTGCCAGCAGCCAACAGGAAGCCTACGAGCAGTACTTC.

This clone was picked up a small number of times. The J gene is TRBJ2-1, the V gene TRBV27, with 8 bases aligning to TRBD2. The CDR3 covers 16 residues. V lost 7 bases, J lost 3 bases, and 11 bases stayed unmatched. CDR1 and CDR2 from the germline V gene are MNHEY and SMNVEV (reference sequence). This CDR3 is CASMAVAGSLYNEQFF. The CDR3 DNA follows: TGTGCCAGCATGGCGGTAGCGGGAAGCCTCTACAATGAGCAGTTCTTC.

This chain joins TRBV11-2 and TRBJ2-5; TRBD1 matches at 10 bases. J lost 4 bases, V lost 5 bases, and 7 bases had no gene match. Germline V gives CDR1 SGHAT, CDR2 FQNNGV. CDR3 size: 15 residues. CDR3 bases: TGTGCCAGCAGCCTCGGACAGGGGGATGTAGAGACCCAGTACTTC. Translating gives CASSLGQGDVETQYF.

CDR3 bases: TGTGCCAGCAGTTGGACAGGGACTGAAGCTTTCTTT. The encoded protein is CASSWTGTEAFF. V usage is TRBV6-5 and J usage is TRBJ1-1; 8 bases map to TRBD1. The trim removed 4 bases at V and 5 bases at J, leaving 0 bases unmatched. Germline V gene data show CDR1 as MNHEY and CDR2 as SVGAGI. The CDR3 is 12 residues long.

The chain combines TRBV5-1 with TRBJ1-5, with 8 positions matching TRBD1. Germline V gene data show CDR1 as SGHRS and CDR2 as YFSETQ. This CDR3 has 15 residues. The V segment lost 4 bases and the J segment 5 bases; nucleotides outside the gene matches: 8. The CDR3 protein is CASSHGTGLDQPQHF. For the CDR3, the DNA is TGCGCCAGCAGCCATGGGACAGGCTTGGATCAGCCCCAGCATTTT.

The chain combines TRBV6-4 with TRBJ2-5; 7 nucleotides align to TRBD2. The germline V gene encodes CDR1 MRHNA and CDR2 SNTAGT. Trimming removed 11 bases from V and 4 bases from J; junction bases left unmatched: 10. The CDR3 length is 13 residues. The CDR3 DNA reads TGTGCCGGTCAAGCGGGAAGTCGAGAGACCCAGTACTTC. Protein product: CAGQAGSRETQYF.

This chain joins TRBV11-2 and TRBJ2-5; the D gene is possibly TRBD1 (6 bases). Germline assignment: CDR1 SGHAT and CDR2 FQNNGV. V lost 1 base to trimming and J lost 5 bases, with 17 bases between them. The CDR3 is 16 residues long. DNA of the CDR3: TGTGCCAGCAGCTTAGGGGACACCCTGTCTGGGGAGACCCAGTACTTC. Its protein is CASSLGDTLSGETQYF.

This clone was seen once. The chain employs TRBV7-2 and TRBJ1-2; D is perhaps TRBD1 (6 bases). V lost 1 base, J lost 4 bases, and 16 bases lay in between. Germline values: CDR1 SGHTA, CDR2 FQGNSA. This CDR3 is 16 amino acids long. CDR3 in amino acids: CASSLVLGAQGYGYTF. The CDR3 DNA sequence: TGTGCCAGCAGCTTAGTATTGGGGGCGCAAGGCTATGGCTACACCTTC.

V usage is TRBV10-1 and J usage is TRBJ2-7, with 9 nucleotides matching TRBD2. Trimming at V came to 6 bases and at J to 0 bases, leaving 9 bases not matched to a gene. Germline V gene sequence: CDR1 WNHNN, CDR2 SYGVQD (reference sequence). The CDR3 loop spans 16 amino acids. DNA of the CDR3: TGCGCCAGCAGGCCGGGAGGAGCGGGAGGCTCCTACGAGCAGTACTTC. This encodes CASRPGGAGGSYEQYF.

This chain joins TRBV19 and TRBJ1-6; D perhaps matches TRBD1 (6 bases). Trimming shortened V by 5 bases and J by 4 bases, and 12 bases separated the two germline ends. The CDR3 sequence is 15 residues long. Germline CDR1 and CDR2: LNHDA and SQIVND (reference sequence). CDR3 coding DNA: TGTGCCAGTAGTCCGGACAGTGGGTATAATTCACCCCTCCACTTT. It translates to CASSPDSGYNSPLHF.

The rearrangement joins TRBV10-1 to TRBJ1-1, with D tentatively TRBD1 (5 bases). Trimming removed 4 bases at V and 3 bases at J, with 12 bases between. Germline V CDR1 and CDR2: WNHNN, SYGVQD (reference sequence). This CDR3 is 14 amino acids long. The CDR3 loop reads CASSAGIRDTEAFF. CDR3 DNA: TGCGCCAGCAGTGCCGGTATCAGGGACACTGAAGCTTTCTTT.

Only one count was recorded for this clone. CDR3 in amino acids: CASSLGGPQFF. CDR3 in DNA: TGTGCCAGCAGCTTAGGGGGCCCGCAGTTCTTC. The chain carries TRBV9 and TRBJ2-1; 7 positions match TRBD1. Germline values: CDR1 SGDLS, CDR2 YYNGEE. V dropped 4 bases and J dropped 12; count of bases not matched to a gene: 4. The CDR3 loop spans 11 amino acids.

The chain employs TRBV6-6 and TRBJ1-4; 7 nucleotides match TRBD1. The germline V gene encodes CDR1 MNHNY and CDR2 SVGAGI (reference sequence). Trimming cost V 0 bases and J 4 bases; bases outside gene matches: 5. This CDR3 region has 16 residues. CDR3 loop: CASSYSSGQHNEKLFF. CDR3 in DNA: TGTGCCAGCAGTTACTCCTCGGGACAGCATAATGAAAAACTGTTTTTT.

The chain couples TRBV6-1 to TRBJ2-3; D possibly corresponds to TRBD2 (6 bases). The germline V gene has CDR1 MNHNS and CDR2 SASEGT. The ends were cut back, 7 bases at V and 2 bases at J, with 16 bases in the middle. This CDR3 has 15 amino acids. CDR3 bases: TGTGCCAGCACCAAAAGCGGGTTCCCCACAGATACGCAGTATTTT. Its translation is CASTKSGFPTDTQYF.

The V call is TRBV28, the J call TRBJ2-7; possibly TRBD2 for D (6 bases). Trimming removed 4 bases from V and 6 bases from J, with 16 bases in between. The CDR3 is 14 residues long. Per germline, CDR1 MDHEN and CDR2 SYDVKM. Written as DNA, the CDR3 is TGTGCCAGCAGTTCGGGGGAAGTGCTCGGCGAGCAGTACTTC. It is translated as CASSSGEVLGEQYF.

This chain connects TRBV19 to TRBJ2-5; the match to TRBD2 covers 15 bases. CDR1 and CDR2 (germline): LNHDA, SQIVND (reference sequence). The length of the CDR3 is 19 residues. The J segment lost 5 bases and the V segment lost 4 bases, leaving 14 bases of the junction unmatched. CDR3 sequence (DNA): TGTGCCAGTAGTAGACGCCCAGGACTAGCGGGAGGGCCGAGTGAGACCCAGTACTTC. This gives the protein CASSRRPGLAGGPSETQYF.

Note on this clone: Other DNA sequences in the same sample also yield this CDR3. CDR3 sequence: CASSVGSGVYNEQFF. CDR3 nucleotide sequence: TGTGCCAGCAGCGTAGGTAGCGGGGTGTACAATGAGCAGTTCTTC. The chain uses TRBV9 and TRBJ2-1; 8 bases fit TRBD2. The J segment lost 4 bases and the V segment lost 0 bases, leaving 3 bases of the junction unmatched. This CDR3 spans 15 amino acids. CDR1 and CDR2 (germline): SGDLS, YYNGEE.

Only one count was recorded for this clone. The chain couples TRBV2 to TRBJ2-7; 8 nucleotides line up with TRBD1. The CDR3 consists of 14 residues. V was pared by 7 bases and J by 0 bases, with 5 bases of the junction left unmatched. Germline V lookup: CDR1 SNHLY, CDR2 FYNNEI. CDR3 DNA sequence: TGTGCCAGCATGCGGACAGGGACCTCCTACGAGCAGTACTTC. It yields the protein CASMRTGTSYEQYF. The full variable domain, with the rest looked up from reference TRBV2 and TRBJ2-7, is EPEVTQTPSHQVTQMGQEVILRCVPISNHLYFYWYRQILGQKVEFLVSFYNNEISEKSEIFDDQFSVERPDGSNFTLKIRSTKLEDSAMYFCASMRTGTSYEQYFGPGTRLTVT.

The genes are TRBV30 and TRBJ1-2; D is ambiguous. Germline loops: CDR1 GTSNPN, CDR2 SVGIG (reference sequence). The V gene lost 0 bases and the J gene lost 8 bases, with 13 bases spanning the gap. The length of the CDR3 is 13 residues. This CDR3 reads CAWSVLEGGGYTF. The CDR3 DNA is TGTGCCTGGAGTGTTTTGGAGGGTGGAGGCTACACCTTC.